A selection of T cell receptor beta chains follows, all from one sample in a study of radiotherapy plus CTLA-4 blockade in lung cancer. Clones were read by immunoSEQ multiplex PCR, and TCRdb kept only the in-frame ones, dropping some. The data contain tens of thousands of clones, more than 75% of them seen just once; the ten biggest clones take up 0.85% to 0.95%. This specimen consisted of peripheral blood, obtained from a patient treated with radiotherapy plus ipilimumab. The source of these receptors is a human donor with non-small cell lung cancer who had stable disease on radiotherapy plus ipilimumab. The CDR3 runs from the conserved cysteine through the conserved F or W. D genes are given only for firm matches. The size of a clone is reported for some rows only, either as once, few or many, or as a class for expanded clones.

V	J	D	size	DNA	CDR3
TRBV5-1	TRBJ2-3	TRBD2	NA	TGCGCCAGCAGCCGGACTAGCGGGATGACAGATACGCAGTATTTT	CASSRTSGMTDTQYF
TRBV5-1	TRBJ2-3	NA	NA	TGCGCCAGCAGCGAGGGAGATACGCAGTATTTT	CASSEGDTQYF
TRBV5-1	TRBJ1-5	NA	NA	TGCGCCAGCCCTCAAGCTAATGGCAATCAGCCCCAGCATTTT	CASPQANGNQPQHF
TRBV7-3	TRBJ2-2	NA	NA	TGTGCCAGCAGCCGAGTACCGGGTCTCAGGGAGCTGTTTTTT	CASSRVPGLRELFF
TRBV28	TRBJ2-3	NA	NA	TGTGCCTTCGGGGCAGATACGCAGTATTTT	CAFGADTQYF
TRBV10-1	TRBJ2-3	TRBD2	NA	TGCGCCAGCAGTGATCCTAGCGGTAGCACAGATACGCAGTATTTT	CASSDPSGSTDTQYF
TRBV6-4	TRBJ1-1	NA	few	TGTGCCAGCAGCGCACAGGGTGGGACTGAAGCTTTCTTT	CASSAQGGTEAFF
TRBV15	TRBJ2-7	NA	NA	TGTGCCACCAGCTCTACTTCCAGGGTTCACGAGCAGTACTTC	CATSSTSRVHEQYF
TRBV2	TRBJ2-5	TRBD2	NA	TGTGCCAGCAAGGGGGCTAGCGGGAGGCAAGAGACCCAGTACTTC	CASKGASGRQETQYF
TRBV6-1	TRBJ2-5	NA	NA	TGTGCCAGCAGTGCGGTGAACCGACAAGAGACCCAGTACTTC	CASSAVNRQETQYF
TRBV5-1	TRBJ2-3	TRBD2	NA	TGCGCCAGCAGCTTCACCCAGCTAGCGGGAGGAGTTACGCAGTATTTT	CASSFTQLAGGVTQYF
TRBV5-1	TRBJ1-1	NA	NA	TGCGCCAGCAGCCCAGACAGGCAGAACACTGAAGCTTTCTTT	CASSPDRQNTEAFF
TRBV27	TRBJ2-7	TRBD2	NA	TGTGCCAGCAGTCCGAGGCGGGGGAACGAGCAGTACTTC	CASSPRRGNEQYF
TRBV6-6	TRBJ1-2	NA	NA	TGTGCCAGCGGGCCTTCCTGGGGGGGCTATGGCTACACCTTC	CASGPSWGGYGYTF
TRBV4-2	TRBJ1-2	NA	once	TGTGCCAGCAGCCAGGTTTCAGGGATCTCCAACTATGGCTACACCTTC	CASSQVSGISNYGYTF
TRBV27	TRBJ2-5	TRBD2	once	TGTGCCAGCAGTTTCTTTAGCGGGGCCCAAGAGACCCAGTACTTC	CASSFFSGAQETQYF
TRBV18	TRBJ1-1	NA	NA	TGTGCCAGCTCACCCGCTGGCAGGGGCCGAATGAACACTGAAGCTTTCTTT	CASSPAGRGRMNTEAFF
TRBV6-1	TRBJ1-2	NA	few	TGTGCCAGCAGTGAATCGCAGCTAAATGGCTACACCTTC	CASSESQLNGYTF
TRBV7-3	TRBJ2-2	TRBD2	few	TGTGCCAGCACCGTGAGCGGGACCTCGAACACCGGGGAGCTGTTTTTT	CASTVSGTSNTGELFF
TRBV27	TRBJ2-1	NA	NA	TGTGCCATCCGGGACGGAGCATACAATGAGCAGTTCTTC	CAIRDGAYNEQFF
TRBV6-5	TRBJ2-2	NA	few	TGTGCCAGCAGTGAACGCTCGGACACCGGGGAGCTGTTTTTT	CASSERSDTGELFF
TRBV27	TRBJ1-2	TRBD1	NA	TGTGCCAGCAGTCCACGGGTAGGGACAGGTTATGGCTACACCTTC	CASSPRVGTGYGYTF
TRBV28	TRBJ1-1	NA	NA	TGTGCCAGCTGTATTAGCCCTCCCCCCCCCGTGGCAGCTTTCTTT	CASCISPPPPVAAFF
TRBV5-6	TRBJ2-2	NA	NA	TGTGCCAGCAGCGGGTGGACAACGAACACCGGGGAGCTGTTTTTT	CASSGWTTNTGELFF
TRBV6-1	TRBJ2-3	NA	once	TGTGTCAGCAGTGGGGCAGGGTATCAATCAGATACGCAGTATTTT	CVSSGAGYQSDTQYF
TRBV29-1	TRBJ1-4	TRBD1	NA	TGCAGCGGTAGCGCCGGGACAGCAAATGAAAAACTGTTTTTT	CSGSAGTANEKLFF
TRBV6-6	TRBJ2-2	NA	once	TGTGCCAGCAGTTACGATCTGGGGGTGAACACCGGGGAGCTGTTTTTT	CASSYDLGVNTGELFF
TRBV6-6	TRBJ2-7	NA	NA	TGTGCCAGCAGTTACTCGTCCGAGCAGTACTTC	CASSYSSEQYF
TRBV7-3	TRBJ2-1	TRBD2	NA	TGTGCCAGCAGCTTAAGCCGGACTAGCGGGGGGGCCTACAATGAGCAGTTCTTC	CASSLSRTSGGAYNEQFF
TRBV4-2	TRBJ2-7	NA	NA	TGTGCCAGCAGCCTCGAGACAGCGGCATCCTACGAGCAGTACTTC	CASSLETAASYEQYF
TRBV28	TRBJ1-1	NA	NA	TGTGCCAGCAGTTCAGGGATTCGTGAAGCTTTCTTT	CASSSGIREAFF
TRBV27	TRBJ1-5	TRBD1	NA	TGTGCCAGCAGACAGGGGGCGCGGGTTGGCAATCAGCCCCAGCATTTT	CASRQGARVGNQPQHF
TRBV5-1	TRBJ1-3	NA	once	TGCGCCAGCAGCTCTGACGGGGGGCGAACAAACACCATATATTTT	CASSSDGGRTNTIYF
TRBV7-3	TRBJ2-3	TRBD2	NA	TGTGCCAGCAGCCCCAGCGGGGGGGGTGATACGCAGTATTTT	CASSPSGGGDTQYF
TRBV9	TRBJ2-1	TRBD2	NA	TGTGCCAGCAGCGTAGCGGTAGCGGGAGTATACAATGAGCAGTTCTTC	CASSVAVAGVYNEQFF
TRBV10-3	TRBJ2-7	NA	few	TGTGCCATCAGTATACCTATCTCCTACGAGCAGTACTTC	CAISIPISYEQYF
TRBV19	TRBJ2-7	TRBD1	NA	TGTGCCAGTAGTATAATTTGGGACAGAGACTACGAGCAGTACTTC	CASSIIWDRDYEQYF
TRBV7-9	TRBJ2-7	NA	NA	TGTGCCAGCAGCTGGGGGAGGAGCTCCTACGAGCAGTACTTC	CASSWGRSSYEQYF
TRBV2	TRBJ1-2	TRBD1	NA	TGTGCCAGCAGTATTGGACAGGGAATCGGTGGCTACACCTTC	CASSIGQGIGGYTF
TRBV2	TRBJ2-2	TRBD2	NA	TGTGCCAGTGCGGGGGGCGGGATGGCCGGGGAGCTGTTTTTT	CASAGGGMAGELFF
TRBV6-6	TRBJ1-1	NA	NA	TGTGCCAGCAGTTACGATCGGGGAGGGACTGAAGCTTTCTTT	CASSYDRGGTEAFF
TRBV6-1	TRBJ2-7	TRBD1	few	TGTGCCAGCAGTGTAGAGAGGGGGCTAAAAGAGCAGTACTTC	CASSVERGLKEQYF
TRBV28	TRBJ2-1	NA	NA	TGTGCCAGCAGTTTGAAAAGGGGGTTACCCAATGAGCAGTTCTTC	CASSLKRGLPNEQFF
TRBV28	TRBJ1-4	NA	NA	TGTGCCAGCAGGCCCGGTTCGGAAAAACTGTTTTTT	CASRPGSEKLFF
TRBV7-2	TRBJ1-4	TRBD1	NA	TGTGCCAGCAGCCCAGGGCCGAGGGGGCGCTTTGAAAAACTGTTTTTT	CASSPGPRGRFEKLFF
TRBV19	TRBJ1-5	NA	NA	TGTGCCAGTAGTATAGGTCCCGGGACGGGTCCCAATCAGCCCCAGCATTTT	CASSIGPGTGPNQPQHF
TRBV28	TRBJ1-2	TRBD1	NA	TGTGCCAGCAGTTTCAGGGGGCGCCCTAACTATGGCTACACCTTC	CASSFRGRPNYGYTF
TRBV5-1	TRBJ2-7	TRBD2	NA	TGCGCCAGCAGCCCCGGGACTAGCGGGGCTTCCTACGAGCAGTACTTC	CASSPGTSGASYEQYF
TRBV7-9	TRBJ1-2	NA	NA	TGTGCCAGCAGCTTAAGTGGGGATAACTATGGCTACACCTTC	CASSLSGDNYGYTF
TRBV7-8	TRBJ2-1	NA	NA	TGTGCCAGCAGCTTAGCGAGGGCTTACAATGAGCAGTTCTTC	CASSLARAYNEQFF
TRBV7-3	TRBJ2-5	NA	NA	TGTGCCAGCAGCTTAAATCGGGGGCGAAGAGAGACCCAGTACTTC	CASSLNRGRRETQYF
TRBV7-8	TRBJ1-3	NA	NA	TGTGCCAGCAGCCTCCACACCCAGAGCTCTGGAAACACCATATATTTT	CASSLHTQSSGNTIYF
TRBV6-1	TRBJ1-5	NA	NA	TGTGCCAGCAGTGAAAATTGGGGAGGCGGAAGGTATCAGCCCCAGCATTTT	CASSENWGGGRYQPQHF
TRBV4-1	TRBJ1-6	NA	few	TGCGCCAGCAGCAAGAACTCAGGGGTCAATTCACCCCTCCACTTT	CASSKNSGVNSPLHF
TRBV7-9	TRBJ2-3	NA	NA	TGTGCCAGCAGCACCCTAGGGCCAGATACGCAGTATTTT	CASSTLGPDTQYF